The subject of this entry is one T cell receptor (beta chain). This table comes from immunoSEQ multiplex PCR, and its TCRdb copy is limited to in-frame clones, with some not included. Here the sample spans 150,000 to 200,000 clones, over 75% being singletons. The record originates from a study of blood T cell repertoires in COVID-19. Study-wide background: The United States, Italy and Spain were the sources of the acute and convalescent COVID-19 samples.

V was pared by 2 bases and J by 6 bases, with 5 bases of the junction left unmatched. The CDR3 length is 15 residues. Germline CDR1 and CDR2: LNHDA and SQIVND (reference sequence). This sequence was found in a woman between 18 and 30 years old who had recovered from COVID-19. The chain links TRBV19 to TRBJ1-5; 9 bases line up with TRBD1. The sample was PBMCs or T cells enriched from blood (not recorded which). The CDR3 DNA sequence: TGTGCCAGTAGTATAAGCGGGACAGGGAGTCAGCCCCAGCATTTT. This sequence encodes CASSISGTGSQPQHF.